The sequence of this TCR beta chain was determined in a study of blood T cells in healthy people across ages. Samples each had at least 6 micrograms of total RNA extracted. Next came a second PCR, run for roughly 6 to 11 cycles, which used a sample-barcoded 5' primer along with a J-beta primer mix. From the 5' RACE reads, TCRdb called clonotypes with MiXCR, one entry per CDR3 protein. Of more than 650,000 distinct CDR3 sequences in the sample, 20% to 25% are singletons; the top ten hold roughly 22%. Study conclusions and caveats: Diversity of TCR beta per million T cells declined in a roughly linear way with age. A conclusive naive versus antigen-experienced comparison was prevented by the unsorted PBMCs.

Germline CDR1 and CDR2: SGHKS and YYEKEE (reference sequence). The CDR3 extends over 15 amino acids. Trimming cost V 2 bases and J 2 bases; bases outside gene matches: 2. Regarding this clonotype: Its antigen is unknown.

The clonotype was recovered from an older man in good health. Sequenced sample: blood. The V gene is TRBV5-5, the J gene TRBJ2-3; 10 positions agree with TRBD2. The CDR3 sequence: CASSLLAGITDTQYF. The CDR3 bases are TGTGCCAGCAGCTTACTAGCGGGGATCACAGATACGCAGTATTTT. The complete variable domain, with remaining parts taken from reference TRBV5-5 and TRBJ2-3, reads DAGVTQSPTHLIKTRGQQVTLRCSPISGHKSVSWYQQVLGQGPQFIFQYYEKEERGRGNFPDRFSARQFPNYSSELNVNALLLGDSALYLCASSLLAGITDTQYFGPGTRLTVL.